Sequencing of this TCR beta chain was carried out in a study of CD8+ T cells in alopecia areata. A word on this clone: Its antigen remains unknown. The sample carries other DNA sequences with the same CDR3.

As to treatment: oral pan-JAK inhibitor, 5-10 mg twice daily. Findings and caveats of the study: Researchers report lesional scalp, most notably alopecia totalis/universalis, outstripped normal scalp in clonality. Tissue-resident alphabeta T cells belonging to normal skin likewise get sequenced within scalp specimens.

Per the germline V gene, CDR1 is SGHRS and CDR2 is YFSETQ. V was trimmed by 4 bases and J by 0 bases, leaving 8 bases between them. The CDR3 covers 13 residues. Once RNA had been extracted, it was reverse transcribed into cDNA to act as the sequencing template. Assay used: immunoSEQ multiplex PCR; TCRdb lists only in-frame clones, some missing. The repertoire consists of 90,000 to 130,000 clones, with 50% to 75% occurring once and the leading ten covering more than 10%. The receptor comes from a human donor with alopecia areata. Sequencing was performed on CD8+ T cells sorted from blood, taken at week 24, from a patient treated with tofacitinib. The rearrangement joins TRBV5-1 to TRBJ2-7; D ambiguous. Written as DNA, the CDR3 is TGCGCCAGCAGCCCAGAGAGCTCCTACGAGCAGTACTTC. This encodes CASSPESSYEQYF.